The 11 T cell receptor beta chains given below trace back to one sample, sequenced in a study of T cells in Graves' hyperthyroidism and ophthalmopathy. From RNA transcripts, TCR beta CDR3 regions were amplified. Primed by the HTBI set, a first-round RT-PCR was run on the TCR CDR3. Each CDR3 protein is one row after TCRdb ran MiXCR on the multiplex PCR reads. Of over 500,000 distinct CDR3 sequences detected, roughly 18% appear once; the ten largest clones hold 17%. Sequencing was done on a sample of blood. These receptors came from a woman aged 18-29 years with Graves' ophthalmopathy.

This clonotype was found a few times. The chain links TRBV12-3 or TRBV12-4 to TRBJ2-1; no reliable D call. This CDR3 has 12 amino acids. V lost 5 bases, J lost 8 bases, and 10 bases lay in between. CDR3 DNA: TGTGCCAGCAGTCCTCTGGGCGATGAGCAGTTCTTC. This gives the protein CASSPLGDEQFF.

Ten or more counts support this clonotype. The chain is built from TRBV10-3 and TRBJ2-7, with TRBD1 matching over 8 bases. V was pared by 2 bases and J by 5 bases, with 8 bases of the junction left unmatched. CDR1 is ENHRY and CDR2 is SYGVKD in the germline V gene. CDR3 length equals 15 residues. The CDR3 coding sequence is TGTGCCATCAGTGAGCTCGGACCGGACAGGGACGAGCAGTACTTC. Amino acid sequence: CAISELGPDRDEQYF.

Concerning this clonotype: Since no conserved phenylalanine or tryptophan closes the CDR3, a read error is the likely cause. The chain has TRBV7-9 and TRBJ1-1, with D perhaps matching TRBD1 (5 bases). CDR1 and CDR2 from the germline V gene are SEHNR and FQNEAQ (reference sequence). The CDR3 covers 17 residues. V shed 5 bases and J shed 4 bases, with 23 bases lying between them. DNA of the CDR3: TGTGCCAGCAGCCAAGTGGCCCGACGGGGGAGCGGCACTGAAGCTTTCTCT. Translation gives CASSQVARRGSGTEAFS.

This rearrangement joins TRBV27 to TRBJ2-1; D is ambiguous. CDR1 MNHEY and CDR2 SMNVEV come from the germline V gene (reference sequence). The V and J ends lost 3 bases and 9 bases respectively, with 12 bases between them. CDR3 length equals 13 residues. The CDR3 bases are TGTGCCAGCAGTTTTTATATGGATGGTGAGCAGTTCTTC. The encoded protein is CASSFYMDGEQFF.

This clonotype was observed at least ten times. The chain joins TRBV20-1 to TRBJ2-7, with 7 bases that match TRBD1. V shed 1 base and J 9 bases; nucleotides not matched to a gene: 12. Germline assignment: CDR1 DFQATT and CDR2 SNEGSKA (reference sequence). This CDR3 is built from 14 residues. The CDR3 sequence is CSARAPGQTSGQYF. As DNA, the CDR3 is TGCAGTGCTAGAGCCCCGGGACAGACGAGTGGGCAGTACTTC.

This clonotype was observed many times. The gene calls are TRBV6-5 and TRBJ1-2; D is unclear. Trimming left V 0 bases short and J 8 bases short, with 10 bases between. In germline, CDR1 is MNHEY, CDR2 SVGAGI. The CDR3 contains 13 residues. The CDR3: CASSYSEGSGYTF. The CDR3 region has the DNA TGTGCCAGCAGTTACTCGGAGGGTTCCGGCTACACCTTC.

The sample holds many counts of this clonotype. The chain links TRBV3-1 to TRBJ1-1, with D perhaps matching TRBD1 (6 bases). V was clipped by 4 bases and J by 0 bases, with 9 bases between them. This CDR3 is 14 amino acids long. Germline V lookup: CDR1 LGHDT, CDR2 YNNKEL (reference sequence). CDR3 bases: TGTGCCAGCAGCCCCCGACAGGTGAACACTGAAGCTTTCTTT. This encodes CASSPRQVNTEAFF.

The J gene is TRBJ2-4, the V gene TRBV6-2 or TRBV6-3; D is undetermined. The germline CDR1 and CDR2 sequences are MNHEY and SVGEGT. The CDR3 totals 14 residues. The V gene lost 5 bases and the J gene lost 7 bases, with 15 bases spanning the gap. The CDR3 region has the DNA TGTGCCAGCAGTCCCGAGGACGCTTTCAACATTCAGTACTTC. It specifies CASSPEDAFNIQYF.

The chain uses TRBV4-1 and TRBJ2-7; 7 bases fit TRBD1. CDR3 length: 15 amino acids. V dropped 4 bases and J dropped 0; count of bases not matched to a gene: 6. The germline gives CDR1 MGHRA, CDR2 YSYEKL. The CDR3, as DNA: TGCGCCAGCAGCCCCGGACAGGAGAGCTCCTACGAGCAGTACTTC. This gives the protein CASSPGQESSYEQYF.

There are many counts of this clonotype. The CDR3 nucleotides are TGTGCCAGCAGCTATCCGGGACTAGCCAGACAAGAGACCCAGTACTTC. Its translation is CASSYPGLARQETQYF. V and J are TRBV7-8 and TRBJ2-5; TRBD2 matches at 9 bases. Germline CDR1 SGHVS, CDR2 FQNEAQ. V trimming: 4 bases; J trimming: 2 bases; junction bases outside the gene matches: 8. This CDR3 contains 16 residues. The full variable domain, with the rest looked up from reference TRBV7-8 and TRBJ2-5, is GAGVSQSPRYKVAKRGQDVALRCDPISGHVSLFWYQQALGQGPEFLTYFQNEAQLDKSGLPSDRFFAERPEGSVSTLKIQRTQQEDSAVYLCASSYPGLARQETQYFGPGTRLLVL.

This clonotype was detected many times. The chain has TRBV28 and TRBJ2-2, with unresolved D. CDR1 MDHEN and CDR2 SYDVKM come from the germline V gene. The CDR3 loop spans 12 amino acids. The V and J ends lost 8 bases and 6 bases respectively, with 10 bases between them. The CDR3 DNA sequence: TGTGCCAGCGGGATACTGCCCGGGGAGCTGTTTTTT. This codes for CASGILPGELFF.